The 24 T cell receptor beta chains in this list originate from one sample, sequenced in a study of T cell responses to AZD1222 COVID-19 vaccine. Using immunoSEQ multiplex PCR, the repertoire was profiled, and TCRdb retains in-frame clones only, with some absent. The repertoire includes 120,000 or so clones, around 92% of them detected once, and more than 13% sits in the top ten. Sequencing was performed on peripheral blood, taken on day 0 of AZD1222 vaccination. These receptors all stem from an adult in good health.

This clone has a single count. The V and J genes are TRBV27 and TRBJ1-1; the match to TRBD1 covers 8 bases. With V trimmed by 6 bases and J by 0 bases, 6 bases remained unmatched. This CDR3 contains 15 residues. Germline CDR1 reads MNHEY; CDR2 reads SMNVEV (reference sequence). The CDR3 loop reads CASSPTGEMNTEAFF. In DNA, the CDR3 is TGTGCCAGCAGCCCGACAGGGGAAATGAACACTGAAGCTTTCTTT.

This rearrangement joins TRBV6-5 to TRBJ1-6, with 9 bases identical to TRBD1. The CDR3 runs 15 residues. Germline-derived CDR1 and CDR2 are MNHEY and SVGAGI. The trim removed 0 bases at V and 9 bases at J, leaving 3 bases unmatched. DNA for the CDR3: TGTGCCAGCAGTTACTCGGGACAGGGCGGTTCACCCCTCCACTTT. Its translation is CASSYSGQGGSPLHF.

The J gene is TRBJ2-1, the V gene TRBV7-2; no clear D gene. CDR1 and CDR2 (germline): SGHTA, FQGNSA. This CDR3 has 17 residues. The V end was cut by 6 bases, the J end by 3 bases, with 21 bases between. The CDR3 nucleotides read TGTGCCAGCAGTCCCTACTATTCTCCATGGGTCTACAATGAGCAGTTCTTC. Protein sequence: CASSPYYSPWVYNEQFF.

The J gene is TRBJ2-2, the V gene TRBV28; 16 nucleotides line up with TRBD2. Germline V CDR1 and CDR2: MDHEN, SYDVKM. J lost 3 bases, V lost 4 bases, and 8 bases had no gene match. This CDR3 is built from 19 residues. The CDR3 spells CASSSGLAGGPRDTGELFF. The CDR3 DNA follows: TGTGCCAGCAGTTCGGGACTAGCGGGAGGGCCTCGGGACACCGGGGAGCTGTTTTTT.

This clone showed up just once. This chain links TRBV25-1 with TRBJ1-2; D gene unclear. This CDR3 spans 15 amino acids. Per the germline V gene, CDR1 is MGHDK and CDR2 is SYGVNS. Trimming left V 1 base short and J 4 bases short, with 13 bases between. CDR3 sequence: CASSESTGTAYGYTF. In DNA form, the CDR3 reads TGTGCCAGCAGTGAATCCACTGGAACAGCCTATGGCTACACCTTC.

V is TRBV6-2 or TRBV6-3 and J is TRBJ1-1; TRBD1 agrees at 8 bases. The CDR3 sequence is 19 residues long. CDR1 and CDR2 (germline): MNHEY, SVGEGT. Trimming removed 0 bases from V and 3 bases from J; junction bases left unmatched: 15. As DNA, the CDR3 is TGTGCCAGCAGTTACTCGATTTTCCCTGCAGGGGGCTACGACACTGAAGCTTTCTTT. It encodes CASSYSIFPAGGYDTEAFF.

CDR3 residues: CASSVGDTIYF. The CDR3 region has the DNA TGTGCCAGCAGCGTAGGTGACACCATATATTTT. This chain uses TRBV9 with TRBJ1-3, with D unresolved. The ends were cut back, 0 bases at V and 8 bases at J, with 3 bases in the middle. The CDR3 has 11 amino acids. Germline V gene lookup returns CDR1 SGDLS and CDR2 YYNGEE.

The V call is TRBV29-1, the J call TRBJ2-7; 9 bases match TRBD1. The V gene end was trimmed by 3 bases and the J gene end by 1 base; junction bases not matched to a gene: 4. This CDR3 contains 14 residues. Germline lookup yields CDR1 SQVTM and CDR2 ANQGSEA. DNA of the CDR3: TGCAGCGTTGAGGTCGACAGGGGGTCCTACGAGCAGTACTTC. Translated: CSVEVDRGSYEQYF.

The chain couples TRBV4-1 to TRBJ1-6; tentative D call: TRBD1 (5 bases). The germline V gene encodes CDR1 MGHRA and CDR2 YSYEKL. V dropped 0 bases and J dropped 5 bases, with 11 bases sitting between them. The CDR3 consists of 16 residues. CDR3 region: CASSQERGRNNSPLHF. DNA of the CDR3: TGCGCCAGCAGCCAAGAGAGGGGACGGAATAATTCACCCCTCCACTTT.

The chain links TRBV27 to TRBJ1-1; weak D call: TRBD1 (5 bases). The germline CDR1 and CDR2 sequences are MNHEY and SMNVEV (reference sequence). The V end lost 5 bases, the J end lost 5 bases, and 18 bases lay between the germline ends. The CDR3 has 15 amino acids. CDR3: CASSPTRVRRTEAFF. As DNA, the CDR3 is TGTGCCAGCAGTCCGACCAGGGTCAGGCGGACTGAAGCTTTCTTT.

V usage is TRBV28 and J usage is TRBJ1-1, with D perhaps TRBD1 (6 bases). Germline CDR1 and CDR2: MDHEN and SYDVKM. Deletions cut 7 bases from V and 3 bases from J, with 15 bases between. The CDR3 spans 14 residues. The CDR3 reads CASTLVGGHTEAFF. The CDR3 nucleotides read TGTGCCAGCACCCTTGTGGGGGGGCACACTGAAGCTTTCTTT.

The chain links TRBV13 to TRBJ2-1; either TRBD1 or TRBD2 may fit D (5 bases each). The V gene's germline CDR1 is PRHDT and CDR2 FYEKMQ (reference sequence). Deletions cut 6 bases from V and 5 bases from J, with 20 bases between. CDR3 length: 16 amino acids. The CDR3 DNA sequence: TGTGCCAGCAGGCTTAACCGGGACCCTGAGGACAATGAGCAGTTCTTC. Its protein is CASRLNRDPEDNEQFF. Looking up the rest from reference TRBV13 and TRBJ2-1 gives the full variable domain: AAGVIQSPRHLIKEKRETATLKCYPIPRHDTVYWYQQGPGQDPQFLISFYEKMQSDKGSIPDRFSAQQFSDYHSELNMSSLELGDSALYFCASRLNRDPEDNEQFFGPGTRLTVL.

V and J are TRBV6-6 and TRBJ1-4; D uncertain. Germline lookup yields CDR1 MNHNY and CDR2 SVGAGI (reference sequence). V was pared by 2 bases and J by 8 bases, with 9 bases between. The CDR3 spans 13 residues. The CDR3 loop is CASSYHNSEKLFF. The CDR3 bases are TGTGCCAGCAGTTACCATAACAGCGAAAAACTGTTTTTT.

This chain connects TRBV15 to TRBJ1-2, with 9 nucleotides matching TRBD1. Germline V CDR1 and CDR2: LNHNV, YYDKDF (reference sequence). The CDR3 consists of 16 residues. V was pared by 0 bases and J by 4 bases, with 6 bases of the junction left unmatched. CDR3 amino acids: CATSRDVDRGGYGYTF. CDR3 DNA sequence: TGTGCCACCAGCAGAGATGTGGACAGGGGAGGCTATGGCTACACCTTC.

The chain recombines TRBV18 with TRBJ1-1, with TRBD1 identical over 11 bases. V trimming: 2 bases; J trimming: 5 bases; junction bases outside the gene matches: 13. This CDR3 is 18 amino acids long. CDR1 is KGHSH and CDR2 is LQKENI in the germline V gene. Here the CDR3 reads CASSPGQGAAPRRTEAFF. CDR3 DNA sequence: TGTGCCAGCTCACCAGGACAGGGGGCAGCCCCCCGGAGAACTGAAGCTTTCTTT.

The CDR3 DNA reads TGTGCCAGCACCATACGGGGGAACACTGAAGCTTTCTTT. It encodes CASTIRGNTEAFF. This chain links TRBV12-3 or TRBV12-4 with TRBJ1-1; no definite D call. With 7 bases removed from V and 1 base from J, the gap between germline ends came to 10 bases. The CDR3 totals 13 residues.

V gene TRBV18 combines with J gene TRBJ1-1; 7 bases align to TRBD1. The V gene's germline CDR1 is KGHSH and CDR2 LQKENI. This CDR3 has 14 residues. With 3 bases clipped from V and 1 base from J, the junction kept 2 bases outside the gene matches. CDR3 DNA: TGTGCCAGCTCACCGGACAGGCAGAACACTGAAGCTTTCTTT. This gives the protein CASSPDRQNTEAFF.

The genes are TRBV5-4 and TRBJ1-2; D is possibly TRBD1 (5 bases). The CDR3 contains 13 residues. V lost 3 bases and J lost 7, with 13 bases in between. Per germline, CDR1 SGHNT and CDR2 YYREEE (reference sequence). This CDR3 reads CASSSRGQGGYTF. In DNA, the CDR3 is TGTGCCAGCAGCTCAAGGGGCCAGGGTGGCTACACCTTC.

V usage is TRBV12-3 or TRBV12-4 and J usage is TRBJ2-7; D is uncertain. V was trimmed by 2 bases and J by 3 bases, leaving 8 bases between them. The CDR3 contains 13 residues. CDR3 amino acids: CASSLTRYYEQYF. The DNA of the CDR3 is TGTGCCAGCAGTTTAACAAGATACTACGAGCAGTACTTC.

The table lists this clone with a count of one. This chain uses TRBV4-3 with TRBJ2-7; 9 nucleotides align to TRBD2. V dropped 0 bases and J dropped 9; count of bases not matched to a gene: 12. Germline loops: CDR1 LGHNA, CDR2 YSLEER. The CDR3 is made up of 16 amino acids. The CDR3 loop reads CASSQDRLADLRGQYF. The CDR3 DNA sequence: TGCGCCAGCAGCCAAGACCGACTAGCGGACCTACGTGGGCAGTACTTC.

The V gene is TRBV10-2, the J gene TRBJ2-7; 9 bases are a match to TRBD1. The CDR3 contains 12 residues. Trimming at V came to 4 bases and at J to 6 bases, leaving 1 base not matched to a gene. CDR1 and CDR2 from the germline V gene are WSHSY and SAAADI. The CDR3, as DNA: TGCGCCAGCAGTGGGGACAGGGCCGAGCAGTACTTC. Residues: CASSGDRAEQYF.

CDR3 in DNA: TGCGCCAGCAGTGAGGATAAGAACACTGAAGCTTTCTTT. Its protein product is CASSEDKNTEAFF. The chain links TRBV10-2 to TRBJ1-1; D remains ambiguous. The CDR3 has 13 residues. CDR1 is WSHSY, CDR2 SAAADI, per germline. Between the trimmed V and J ends, which lost 2 bases and 1 base, there was a span of 5 bases.

The CDR3 region has the DNA TGTGCCAGCTCTTGGACTAGCGGGGCCAACCAAGAGACCCAGTACTTC. Residues: CASSWTSGANQETQYF. The gene calls are TRBV18 and TRBJ2-5; 12 positions agree with TRBD2. Losses at the gene ends were 6 bases for V and 0 bases for J; bases not matched to a gene: 5. Germline lookup yields CDR1 KGHSH and CDR2 LQKENI. CDR3 length: 16 residues.

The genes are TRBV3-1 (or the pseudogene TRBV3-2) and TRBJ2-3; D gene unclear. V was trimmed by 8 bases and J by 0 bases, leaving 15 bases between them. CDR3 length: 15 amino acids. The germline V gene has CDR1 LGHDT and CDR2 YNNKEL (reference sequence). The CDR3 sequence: CASAEIAASTDTQYF. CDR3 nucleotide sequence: TGTGCCAGCGCGGAGATTGCGGCAAGCACAGATACGCAGTATTTT.